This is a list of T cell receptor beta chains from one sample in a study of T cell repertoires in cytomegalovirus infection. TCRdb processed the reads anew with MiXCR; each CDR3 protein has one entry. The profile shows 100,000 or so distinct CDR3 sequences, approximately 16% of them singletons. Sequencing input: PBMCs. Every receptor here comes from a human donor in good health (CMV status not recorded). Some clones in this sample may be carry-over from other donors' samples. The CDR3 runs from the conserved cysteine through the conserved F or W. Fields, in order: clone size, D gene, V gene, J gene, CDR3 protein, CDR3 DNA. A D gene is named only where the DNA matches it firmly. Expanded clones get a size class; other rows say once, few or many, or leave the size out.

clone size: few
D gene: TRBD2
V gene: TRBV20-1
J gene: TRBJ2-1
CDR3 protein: CSASLAGGRNEQFF
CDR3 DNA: TGCAGTGCTAGCCTCGCGGGGGGGCGTAATGAGCAGTTCTTC

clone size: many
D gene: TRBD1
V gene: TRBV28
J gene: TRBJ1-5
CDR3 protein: CASTSLQGLVQPQHF
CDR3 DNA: TGTGCCAGCACCTCCCTACAGGGGCTGGTTCAGCCCCAGCATTTT

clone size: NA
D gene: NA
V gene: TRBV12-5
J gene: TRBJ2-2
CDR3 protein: CASGLGPGFNTGELFF
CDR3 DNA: TGTGCTAGTGGTTTGGGGCCAGGATTCAACACCGGGGAGCTGTTTTTT

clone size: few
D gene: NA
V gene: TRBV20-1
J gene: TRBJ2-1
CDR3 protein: CSAAQGYRANEQFF
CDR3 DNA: TGCAGTGCCGCGCAGGGATATCGGGCCAATGAGCAGTTCTTC

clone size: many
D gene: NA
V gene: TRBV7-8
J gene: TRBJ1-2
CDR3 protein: CASSSDFRLNYGYTF
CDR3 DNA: TGTGCCAGCAGCTCGGATTTCAGACTTAACTATGGCTACACCTTC

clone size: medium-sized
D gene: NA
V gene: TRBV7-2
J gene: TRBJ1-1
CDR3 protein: CASSLDGIGPRDEAFF
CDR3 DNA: TGTGCCAGCAGCTTAGACGGTATTGGTCCCCGCGATGAAGCTTTCTTT

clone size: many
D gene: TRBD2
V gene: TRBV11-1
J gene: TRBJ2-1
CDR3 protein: CASSTGTSTYNEQFF
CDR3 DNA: TGTGCCAGCAGCACCGGGACTAGTACCTACAATGAGCAGTTCTTC

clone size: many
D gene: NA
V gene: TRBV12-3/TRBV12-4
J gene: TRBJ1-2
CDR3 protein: CASSLAGTGSIGYTF
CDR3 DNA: TGTGCCAGCAGTTTAGCAGGTACAGGCTCTATTGGCTACACCTTC

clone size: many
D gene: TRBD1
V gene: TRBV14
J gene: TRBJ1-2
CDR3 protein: CASSPNYRGLGGYTF
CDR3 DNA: TGTGCCAGCAGCCCGAATTACAGGGGCCTCGGGGGCTACACCTTC

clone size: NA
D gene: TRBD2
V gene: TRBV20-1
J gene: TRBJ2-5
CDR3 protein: CSAEKTSGDETQYF
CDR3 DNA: TGCAGTGCCGAGAAGACTAGCGGGGATGAGACCCAGTACTTC

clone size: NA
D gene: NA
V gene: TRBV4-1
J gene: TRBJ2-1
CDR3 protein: CASSPLRGERYNEQFF
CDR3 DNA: TGCGCCAGCAGCCCTCTCCGGGGAGAGCGTTACAATGAGCAGTTCTTC

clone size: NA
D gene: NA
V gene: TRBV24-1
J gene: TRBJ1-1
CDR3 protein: CATEASYQPEAFF
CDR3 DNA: TGTGCCACTGAGGCCAGCTATCAACCTGAAGCTTTCTTT

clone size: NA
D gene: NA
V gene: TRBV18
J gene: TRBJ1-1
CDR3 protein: CASSPGQGAETEAFF
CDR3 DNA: TGTGCCAGCTCACCGGGACAAGGAGCAGAGACTGAAGCTTTCTTT

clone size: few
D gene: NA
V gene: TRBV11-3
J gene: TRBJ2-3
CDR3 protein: CASSQAIMDTQYF
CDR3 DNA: TGTGCCAGCAGCCAGGCCATAATGGATACGCAGTATTTT

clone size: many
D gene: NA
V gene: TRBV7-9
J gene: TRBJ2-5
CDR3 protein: CASSHDQYQETQYF
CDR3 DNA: TGTGCCAGCAGCCACGACCAGTACCAAGAGACCCAGTACTTC

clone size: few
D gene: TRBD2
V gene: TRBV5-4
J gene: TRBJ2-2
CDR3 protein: CASSLSSGGRNTGELFF
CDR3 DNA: TGTGCCAGCAGCTTGTCTAGCGGGGGGCGGAACACCGGGGAGCTGTTTTTT

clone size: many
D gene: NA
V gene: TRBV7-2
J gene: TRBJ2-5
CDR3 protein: CASSLRRSWETQYF
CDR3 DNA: TGTGCCAGCAGCCTCCGTAGGTCATGGGAGACCCAGTACTTC

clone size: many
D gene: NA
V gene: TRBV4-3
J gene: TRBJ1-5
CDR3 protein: CASSQDGASNQPQHF
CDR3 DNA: TGCGCCAGCAGCCAAGACGGGGCAAGCAATCAGCCCCAGCATTTT

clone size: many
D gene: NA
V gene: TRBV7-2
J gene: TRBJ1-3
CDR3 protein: CASSRLGGNGNTIYF
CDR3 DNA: TGTGCCAGCAGCCGACTGGGGGGCAATGGAAACACCATATATTTT

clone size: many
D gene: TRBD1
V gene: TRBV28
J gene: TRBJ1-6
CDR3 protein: CASSSGRTGDYNSPLHF
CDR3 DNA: TGTGCCAGCAGTTCGGGCCGGACAGGCGACTATAATTCACCCCTCCACTTT

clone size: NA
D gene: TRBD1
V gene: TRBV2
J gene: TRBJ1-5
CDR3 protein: CASSTTGGGGNQPQHF
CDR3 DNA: TGTGCCAGCAGTACCACAGGGGGGGGGGGCAATCAGCCCCAGCATTTT

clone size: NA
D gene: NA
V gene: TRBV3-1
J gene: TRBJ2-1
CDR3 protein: CASSQGVSRGYNEQFF
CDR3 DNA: TGTGCCAGCAGCCAAGGGGTTAGCCGGGGCTACAATGAGCAGTTCTTC

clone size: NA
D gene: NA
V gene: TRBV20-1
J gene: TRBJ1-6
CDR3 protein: CSAREGSSYNSPLHF
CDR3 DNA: TGCAGTGCTAGAGAGGGGAGCTCCTATAATTCACCCCTCCACTTT

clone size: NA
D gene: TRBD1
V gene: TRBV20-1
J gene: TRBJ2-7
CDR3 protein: CSALDRLYEQYF
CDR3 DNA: TGCAGTGCTTTGGACAGGCTTTACGAGCAGTACTTC

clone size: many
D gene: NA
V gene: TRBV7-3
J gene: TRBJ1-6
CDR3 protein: CASSLRRSNSPLHF
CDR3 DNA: TGTGCCAGCAGCTTACGGCGTAGTAATTCACCCCTCCACTTT

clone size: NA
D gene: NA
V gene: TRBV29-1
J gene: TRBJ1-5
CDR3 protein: CSVSSFDQPQHF
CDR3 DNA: TGCAGCGTGAGTAGTTTCGATCAGCCCCAGCATTTT

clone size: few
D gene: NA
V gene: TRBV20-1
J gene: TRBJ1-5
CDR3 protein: CSARDNSDNQPQHF
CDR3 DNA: TGCAGTGCTAGAGATAACAGCGACAATCAGCCCCAGCATTTT

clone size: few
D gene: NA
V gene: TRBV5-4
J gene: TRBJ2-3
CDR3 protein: CASSRESPDTQYF
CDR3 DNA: TGTGCCAGCAGCCGGGAGAGCCCAGATACGCAGTATTTT

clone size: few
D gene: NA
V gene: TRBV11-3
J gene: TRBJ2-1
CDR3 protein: CASSFSLTSSNEQFF
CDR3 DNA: TGTGCCAGCAGCTTTTCCTTGACAAGTTCCAATGAGCAGTTCTTC

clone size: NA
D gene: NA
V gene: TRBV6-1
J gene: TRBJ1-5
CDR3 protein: CASSGATERQPQHF
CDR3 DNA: TGTGCCAGCAGTGGGGCAACCGAACGGCAGCCCCAGCATTTT

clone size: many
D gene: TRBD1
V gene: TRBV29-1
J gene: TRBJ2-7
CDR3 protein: CSVAGTGLTYEQYF
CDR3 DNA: TGCAGCGTAGCCGGGACAGGGCTGACCTACGAGCAGTACTTC

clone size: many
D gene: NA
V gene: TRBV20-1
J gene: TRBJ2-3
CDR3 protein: CSARDYRTDTQYF
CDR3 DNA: TGCAGTGCTAGGGACTATCGGACAGATACGCAGTATTTT

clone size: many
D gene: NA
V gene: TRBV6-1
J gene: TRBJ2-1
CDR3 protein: CASSTVSSYNEQFF
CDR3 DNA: TGTGCCAGCAGTACGGTCAGCTCCTACAATGAGCAGTTCTTC

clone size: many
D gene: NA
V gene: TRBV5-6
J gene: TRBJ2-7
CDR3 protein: CASSFGRSFYEQYF
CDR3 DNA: TGTGCCAGCAGCTTCGGACGGTCTTTCTACGAGCAGTACTTC

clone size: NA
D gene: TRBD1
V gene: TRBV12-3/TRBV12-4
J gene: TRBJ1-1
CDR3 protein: CASSSRTGRTEAFF
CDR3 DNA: TGTGCCAGCAGTTCCCGGACAGGGAGGACTGAAGCTTTCTTT

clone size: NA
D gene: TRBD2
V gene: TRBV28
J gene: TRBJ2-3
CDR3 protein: CASSQGGRTDTQYF
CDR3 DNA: TGTGCCAGCAGCCAGGGAGGGCGCACAGATACGCAGTATTTT

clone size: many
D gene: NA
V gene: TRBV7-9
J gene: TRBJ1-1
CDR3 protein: CASTASNSFRVVRTEAFF
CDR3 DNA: TGTGCCAGCACCGCGTCCAACTCGTTCAGGGTGGTGCGCACTGAAGCTTTCTTT

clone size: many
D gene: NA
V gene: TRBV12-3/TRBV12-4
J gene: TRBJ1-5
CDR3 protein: CASSFGRGSNQPQHF
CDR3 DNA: TGTGCCAGCAGTTTCGGGAGGGGGAGCAATCAGCCCCAGCATTTT